Following are 21 T cell receptor beta chains from one sample sequenced in a study of T-cell memory formation after mild COVID-19. Using its own MiXCR run on the 5' RACE reads, TCRdb lists one record per CDR3 protein. This sample has roughly 580,000 distinct CDR3 sequences; about a sixth occur once, and the top ten carry 12%. Material for sequencing was PBMCs or a T cell subset sorted from them (not recorded which). Receptors originate from an adult woman who had mild COVID-19 (a few samples of this study predate the infection). Cell type and time point are not known.

This clonotype was seen only a few times. The rearrangement links TRBV24-1 to TRBJ2-5; no firm D call. This CDR3 comprises 13 residues. Deletions cut 5 bases from V and 1 base from J, with 7 bases between. CDR1 is KGHDR and CDR2 is SFDVKD in the germline V gene. The CDR3 protein is CATSGHIQETQYF. DNA of the CDR3: TGTGCCACCAGTGGACATATCCAAGAGACCCAGTACTTC.

This clonotype was seen a few times. The chain couples TRBV7-8 to TRBJ1-1; the D gene is possibly TRBD1 (5 bases). CDR3 length: 13 residues. The V and J ends lost 5 bases and 1 base respectively, with 8 bases between them. Germline V gene lookup returns CDR1 SGHVS and CDR2 FQNEAQ. The CDR3, as DNA: TGTGCCAGCAGCGGACACAGGAACACTGAAGCTTTCTTT. Its protein is CASSGHRNTEAFF. Supplemented by reference TRBV7-8 and TRBJ1-1, the full variable domain reads GAGVSQSPRYKVAKRGQDVALRCDPISGHVSLFWYQQALGQGPEFLTYFQNEAQLDKSGLPSDRFFAERPEGSVSTLKIQRTQQEDSAVYLCASSGHRNTEAFFGQGTRLTVV.

The J gene is TRBJ1-1, the V gene TRBV6-1; a weak D match, TRBD1 (6 bases). This CDR3 has 13 amino acids. CDR1 is MNHNS and CDR2 is SASEGT in the germline V gene. Trimming removed 6 bases from V and 3 bases from J, with 11 bases in between. CDR3 amino acids: CASRVGQDTEAFF. Written as DNA, the CDR3 is TGTGCCAGCAGAGTGGGACAAGACACTGAAGCTTTCTTT.

This clonotype was recorded only once. V gene TRBV4-1 combines with J gene TRBJ1-1; no reliable D call. Germline V lookup: CDR1 MGHRA, CDR2 YSYEKL. The CDR3 is 14 residues long. V lost 3 bases and J lost 3, with 11 bases in between. This CDR3 reads CASSQPTGYTEAFF. CDR3 nucleotides: TGCGCCAGCAGCCAGCCAACGGGGTACACTGAAGCTTTCTTT.

Ten or more counts support this clonotype. The chain is built from TRBV24-1 and TRBJ1-2; possibly TRBD1 for D (6 bases). The V gene lost 2 bases and the J gene lost 7 bases, with 13 bases spanning the gap. CDR3 size: 14 residues. The germline V gene has CDR1 KGHDR and CDR2 SFDVKD. This CDR3 is CATSDYLQGSGYTF. CDR3 in DNA: TGTGCCACCAGTGATTACTTACAGGGCAGTGGCTACACCTTC.

This chain uses TRBV4-3 with TRBJ2-1; D is unresolved. Germline lookup yields CDR1 LGHNA and CDR2 YSLEER. The CDR3 totals 12 residues. V lost 3 bases and J lost 6, with 6 bases in between. CDR3 sequence (DNA): TGCGCCAGCAGCCACTCAGGCAATGAGCAGTTCTTC. This sequence encodes CASSHSGNEQFF.

This clonotype has a handful of counts. The chain is built from TRBV5-5 and TRBJ2-4, with 9 nucleotides matching TRBD1. Germline V gene lookup returns CDR1 SGHKS and CDR2 YYEKEE (reference sequence). V dropped 6 bases and J dropped 6; count of bases not matched to a gene: 10. The CDR3 is 15 residues long. The CDR3 DNA follows: TGTGCCAGCAACCTCCAGGGACAGGGAGTAAACATTCAGTACTTC. Amino acid sequence: CASNLQGQGVNIQYF.

This clonotype was observed a single time. The chain is built from TRBV7-3 and TRBJ2-2; D is unclear. Per the germline V gene, CDR1 is SGHTA and CDR2 is FQGTGA. Trimming removed 2 bases from V and 5 bases from J, with 9 bases in between. The CDR3 extends over 14 amino acids. This CDR3 reads CASSLEYRTGELFF. For the CDR3, the DNA is TGTGCCAGCAGCTTAGAATATAGGACCGGGGAGCTGTTTTTT.

The rearrangement joins TRBV7-6 to TRBJ2-3; 12 bases are shared with TRBD2. V shed 2 bases and J 0 bases; nucleotides not matched to a gene: 6. This CDR3 has 18 amino acids. CDR1 and CDR2 from the germline V gene are SGHVS and FNYEAQ. The CDR3 bases are TGTGCCAGCAGCTTAACCCAGACTAGCGGGGGTAGCACAGATACGCAGTATTTT. Translation: CASSLTQTSGGSTDTQYF.

CDR3 bases: TGTGCCAGCAGCCCCTCGGGACGCCAAAATTCACCCCTCCACTTT. Its protein is CASSPSGRQNSPLHF. The chain couples TRBV7-9 to TRBJ1-6; possibly TRBD1 for D (5 bases). This CDR3 is 15 amino acids long. The V and J ends lost 5 bases and 7 bases respectively, with 15 bases between them. The germline gives CDR1 SEHNR, CDR2 FQNEAQ (reference sequence). The full variable domain, its missing parts supplied by reference TRBV7-9 and TRBJ1-6, is DTGVSQNPRHKITKRGQNVTFRCDPISEHNRLYWYRQTLGQGPEFLTYFQNEAQLEKSRLLSDRFSAERPKGSFSTLEIQRTEQGDSAMYLCASSPSGRQNSPLHFGNGTRLTVT.

CDR3 region: CASSLVARTRNTEAFF. The CDR3 DNA follows: TGTGCCAGCAGCTTGGTGGCCCGCACTCGGAACACTGAAGCTTTCTTT. V is TRBV5-4 and J is TRBJ1-1; D gene unclear. The CDR3 consists of 16 residues. In germline, CDR1 is SGHNT, CDR2 YYREEE (reference sequence). Trimming removed 0 bases from V and 1 base from J, with 13 bases in between.

The chain recombines TRBV30 with TRBJ1-2, with 7 bases fitting TRBD1. CDR3 size: 16 residues. V trimming: 2 bases; J trimming: 4 bases; junction bases outside the gene matches: 13. The germline V gene has CDR1 GTSNPN and CDR2 SVGIG (reference sequence). DNA of the CDR3: TGTGCCTGGAGTCGGAGGCGGGACAGCAGGTTCTATGGCTACACCTTC. It codes for CAWSRRRDSRFYGYTF.

The sample holds a few counts of this clonotype. The gene calls are TRBV20-1 and TRBJ1-1; a possible D gene is TRBD1 (5 bases). The CDR3 is 12 residues long. Per the germline V gene, CDR1 is DFQATT and CDR2 is SNEGSKA (reference sequence). With 6 bases removed from V and 4 bases from J, the gap between germline ends came to 12 bases. CDR3 DNA sequence: TGCAGTGCCGGGACGGAGCGCACTGAAGCTTTCTTT. It specifies CSAGTERTEAFF.

Only a few counts were recorded for this clonotype. This chain links TRBV20-1 with TRBJ2-7, with TRBD1 identical over 7 bases. The CDR3 is 13 residues long. CDR1 is DFQATT and CDR2 is SNEGSKA in the germline V gene (reference sequence). V dropped 1 base and J dropped 7; count of bases not matched to a gene: 7. This CDR3 reads CSARAGGPYEQYF. The CDR3 DNA reads as TGCAGTGCTAGAGCAGGGGGACCTTATGAGCAGTACTTC.

Here the CDR3 reads CASSLTGGKNEQYF. CDR3 in DNA: TGTGCCAGCTCACTGACAGGGGGCAAGAACGAGCAGTACTTC. The chain uses TRBV18 and TRBJ2-7, with 10 positions matching TRBD1. Trimming at V came to 4 bases and at J to 5 bases, leaving 5 bases not matched to a gene. Germline V gene data show CDR1 as KGHSH and CDR2 as LQKENI. The CDR3 covers 14 residues. The whole variable domain, remainder taken from reference TRBV18 and TRBJ2-7, is NAGVMQNPRHLVRRRGQEARLRCSPMKGHSHVYWYRQLPEEGLKFMVYLQKENIIDESGMPKERFSAEFPKEGPSILRIQQVVRGDSAAYFCASSLTGGKNEQYFGPGTRLTVT.

The chain carries TRBV28 and TRBJ2-7; 11 bases are a match to TRBD2. This CDR3 contains 15 residues. V lost 5 bases, J lost 0 bases, and 3 bases stayed unmatched. Germline-derived CDR1 and CDR2 are MDHEN and SYDVKM. CDR3 sequence: CASSGTSGGSYEQYF. In DNA form, the CDR3 reads TGTGCCAGCAGTGGCACTAGCGGGGGCTCCTACGAGCAGTACTTC.

The chain couples TRBV2 to TRBJ2-7, with D possibly being TRBD1 or TRBD2 (5 bases each). The V and J ends lost 7 bases and 9 bases respectively, with 16 bases between them. Germline lookup yields CDR1 SNHLY and CDR2 FYNNEI. CDR3 size: 12 residues. The CDR3: CASTTGAGLQYF. CDR3 nucleotides: TGTGCCAGCACAACCGGGGCAGGGTTGCAGTACTTC. Together with reference TRBV2 and TRBJ2-7, the CDR3 gives the full variable domain: EPEVTQTPSHQVTQMGQEVILRCVPISNHLYFYWYRQILGQKVEFLVSFYNNEISEKSEIFDDQFSVERPDGSNFTLKIRSTKLEDSAMYFCASTTGAGLQYFGPGTRLTVT.

Comments on this clonotype: Given a much more abundant clone one base away, this may be a read error. The rearrangement uses TRBV5-1 and TRBJ2-1; 7 nucleotides line up with TRBD1. Germline assignment: CDR1 SGHRS and CDR2 YFSETQ. The CDR3 length is 15 residues. The CDR3 coding sequence is TGCGCCAGCAGATTGGGACAGAGCTCCTACAATGAGCAGTTCTTC. It encodes CASRLGQSSYNEQFF.

This clonotype has just a few counts. CDR3: CASSLGRSGETQYF. The CDR3 coding sequence is TGCGCCAGCAGCTTAGGCAGATCGGGAGAGACCCAGTACTTC. The chain couples TRBV5-1 to TRBJ2-5; D is ambiguous. Germline CDR1 is SGHRS and CDR2 is YFSETQ. Trimming took 2 bases from V and 4 from J, leaving 12 bases between them. The CDR3 totals 14 residues.

This clonotype occurred a few times. The rearrangement uses TRBV5-1 and TRBJ1-1; D remains ambiguous. The V gene lost 5 bases and the J gene lost 1 base, with 12 bases spanning the gap. The CDR3 totals 14 residues. Per germline, CDR1 SGHRS and CDR2 YFSETQ. CDR3 in amino acids: CASRNLEKNTEAFF. CDR3 DNA: TGCGCCAGCAGAAATCTAGAAAAGAACACTGAAGCTTTCTTT.

This chain connects TRBV11-3 to TRBJ1-4; possible D gene TRBD1, 6 bases. CDR3 length: 15 residues. With 3 bases removed from V and 3 bases from J, the gap between germline ends came to 11 bases. CDR1 is SGHNT, CDR2 YENEEA, per germline. The CDR3 nucleotides are TGTGCCAGCAGCTTGACGAGGGGGGCTAATGAAAAACTGTTTTTT. Translation gives CASSLTRGANEKLFF.